This TCR beta chain derives from a study of T cell responses to AZD1222 COVID-19 vaccine. The study, taken as a whole, reports: Repertoires were obtained solely post-peak T cell response.

A word on this clone: Its antigen is not known.

Measured with immunoSEQ multiplex PCR; TCRdb has only the in-frame clones, and not every one. Here the sample spans about 100,000 clones, approximately 87% being singletons. Germline CDR1 GTSNPN, CDR2 SVGIG (reference sequence). There are 13 residues in the CDR3. Deletions cut 3 bases from V and 1 base from J, with 9 bases between. The input for sequencing was peripheral blood, taken 28 days after the second AZD1222 dose. The clonotype originates from an adult who received the AZD1222 COVID-19 vaccine. The chain uses TRBV30 and TRBJ1-1; D is undetermined. The CDR3 DNA is TGTGCCTGGAGCACCTGGCAGAACACTGAAGCTTTCTTT. Translation: CAWSTWQNTEAFF.